One and the same sample provided the 3 T cell receptor beta chains below, sequenced in a study of pediatric ulcerative colitis. The table came from immunoSEQ multiplex PCR; TCRdb's copy has only in-frame clones and leaves some out. The data contain 30,000 to 45,000 clones, approximately 87% of them seen just once; the ten biggest clones take up roughly 24%. Sequenced input: blood. These receptor sequences come from a girl aged 10 to 17 with moderate ulcerative colitis.

The chain joins TRBV18 to TRBJ2-7; 14 bases line up with TRBD2. This CDR3 has 16 residues. Germline CDR1 and CDR2: KGHSH and LQKENI. V was pared by 5 bases and J by 3 bases, with 6 bases of the junction left unmatched. The CDR3 reads CASSAFGTSGSYEQYF. DNA for the CDR3: TGTGCCAGCTCAGCCTTCGGGACTAGCGGGAGCTACGAGCAGTACTTC.

Concerning this clone itself: The junction does not match germline at one end; this may be a read error. This chain joins TRBV2 and TRBJ2-1; 9 bases map to TRBD1. This CDR3 is 15 amino acids long. Germline CDR1 and CDR2: SNHLY and FYNNEI. The CDR3 region has the DNA TGTGCCAGCAGGGAAGGGACAGGGCTCGGGAATCAGCAGTTCTTC. This encodes CASREGTGLGNQQFF.

This chain links TRBV27 with TRBJ2-7; TRBD1 aligns across 8 bases. CDR1 and CDR2 (germline): MNHEY, SMNVEV (reference sequence). With V trimmed by 0 bases and J by 3 bases, 7 bases remained unmatched. This CDR3 has 16 amino acids. CDR3 nucleotides: TGTGCCAGCAGTTTATCTTCCCACAGGGGGAACTACGAGCAGTACTTC. It translates to CASSLSSHRGNYEQYF.